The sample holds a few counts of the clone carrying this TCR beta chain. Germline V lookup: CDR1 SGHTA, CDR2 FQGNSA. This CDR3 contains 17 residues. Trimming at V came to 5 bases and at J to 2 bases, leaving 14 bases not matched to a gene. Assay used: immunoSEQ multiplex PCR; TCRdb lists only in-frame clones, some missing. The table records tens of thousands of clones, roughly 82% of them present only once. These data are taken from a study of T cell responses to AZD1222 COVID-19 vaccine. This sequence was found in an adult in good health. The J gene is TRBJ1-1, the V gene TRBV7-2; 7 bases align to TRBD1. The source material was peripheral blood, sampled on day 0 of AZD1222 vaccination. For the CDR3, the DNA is TGTGCCAGCAGCCCCTTCGGTTTGACAGGGTCAAACACTGAAGCTTTCTTT. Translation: CASSPFGLTGSNTEAFF.